Presented here are 8 T cell receptor beta chains from one specimen sequenced in a study of persistence of HIV-infected CD4 T cells. The immunoSEQ assay was version 4, run in survey mode. Assay: immunoSEQ multiplex PCR; the TCRdb copy retains only in-frame clones and omits some. Seen here are about 36,000 clones, about 84% observed once, and the top ten hold 5% to 6.5%. An overlapping HIV-1 Gag peptide pool stimulated these cells at roughly 0.97 ug/peptide/mL. CD40L-negative CD69-negative CD45RO-high memory CD4+ T cells were sorted as populations depleted of antigen-responding cells. Antigens for these TCRs are unknown. Here the sequenced sample was cultured CD4+ T cells from PBMCs, taken from a patient who received antiretroviral therapy. The source is an adult with HIV. The donor label of this sample is uncertain.

This sequence joins TRBV5-4 and TRBJ1-2, with 7 bases fitting TRBD1. The germline V gene has CDR1 SGHNT and CDR2 YYREEE (reference sequence). This CDR3 is 13 amino acids long. The V gene end was trimmed by 4 bases and the J gene end by 5 bases; junction bases not matched to a gene: 5. CDR3: CASSMDRFYGYTF. In nucleotides, the CDR3 is TGTGCCAGCAGCATGGACAGGTTTTATGGCTACACCTTC.

The J gene is TRBJ2-1, the V gene TRBV5-4; TRBD2 aligns across 13 bases. The CDR3 is 17 residues long. Germline V gene data show CDR1 as SGHNT and CDR2 as YYREEE (reference sequence). After removal of 3 bases from V and 2 bases from J, the junction contained 5 bases not matched to a gene. CDR3 region: CASSSGTSGGAYNEQFF. DNA of the CDR3: TGTGCCAGCAGCTCGGGAACTAGCGGGGGGGCCTACAATGAGCAGTTCTTC. Supplemented by reference TRBV5-4 and TRBJ2-1, the full variable domain reads ETGVTQSPTHLIKTRGQQVTLRCSSQSGHNTVSWYQQALGQGPQFIFQYYREEENGRGNFPPRFSGLQFPNYSSELNVNALELDDSALYLCASSSGTSGGAYNEQFFGPGTRLTVL.

The chain carries TRBV7-9 and TRBJ2-1, with 7 bases identical to TRBD1. The CDR3 is made up of 15 amino acids. CDR1 is SEHNR and CDR2 is FQNEAQ in the germline V gene (reference sequence). The V and J ends lost 5 bases and 9 bases, in that order; junction bases with no gene match: 13. The CDR3 DNA reads TGTGCCAGCAGCCCAACATCCTACAGGGGAGTTGAGCAGTTCTTC. Translated: CASSPTSYRGVEQFF. Supplemented by reference TRBV7-9 and TRBJ2-1, the full variable domain reads DTGVSQNPRHKITKRGQNVTFRCDPISEHNRLYWYRQTLGQGPEFLTYFQNEAQLEKSRLLSDRFSAERPKGSFSTLEIQRTEQGDSAMYLCASSPTSYRGVEQFFGPGTRLTVL.

V usage is TRBV7-3 and J usage is TRBJ2-1; perhaps TRBD2 as D (5 bases). Germline lookup yields CDR1 SGHTA and CDR2 FQGTGA. The V end was cut by 4 bases, the J end by 0 bases, with 13 bases between. This CDR3 has 16 residues. The DNA of the CDR3 is TGTGCCAGCAGCTCATCCGGGAAAAGCTCCTACAATGAGCAGTTCTTC. Translated: CASSSSGKSSYNEQFF.

About this clone: This specimen includes other DNA sequences encoding the same CDR3. The gene calls are TRBV6-5 and TRBJ1-2; D is unclear. Germline V gene lookup returns CDR1 MNHEY and CDR2 SVGAGI. Between the trimmed V and J ends, which lost 6 bases and 0 bases, there was a span of 8 bases. The CDR3 contains 13 residues. CDR3 coding DNA: TGTGCCAGCAGACCCGGAGCTAACTATGGCTACACCTTC. It yields the protein CASRPGANYGYTF.

The chain joins TRBV10-2 to TRBJ2-1, with D possibly matching TRBD1 (5 bases). The CDR3 is 11 residues long. V was shortened by 11 bases and J by 7 bases, with 12 bases between the two germline ends. From germline, CDR1 is WSHSY and CDR2 SAAADI. The CDR3 DNA reads TGCGCCTCCGAAACAGGTAATGAGCAGTTCTTC. Encoded protein: CASETGNEQFF.

The chain combines TRBV7-2 with TRBJ2-3, with D perhaps matching TRBD2 (6 bases). Germline V gene data show CDR1 as SGHTA and CDR2 as FQGNSA. Trimming stripped 5 bases from V and 4 bases from J, with 13 bases between. There are 14 residues in the CDR3. This chain's CDR3 is CASSLTSIADTQYF. As DNA, the CDR3 is TGTGCCAGCAGCCTAACTAGCATAGCAGATACGCAGTATTTT.

This rearrangement joins TRBV6-5 to TRBJ1-2, with D perhaps matching TRBD1 (6 bases). Germline V gene data show CDR1 as MNHEY and CDR2 as SVGAGI. Trimming took off 5 bases at V and 1 base at J, with 11 bases between the two ends. This CDR3 has 14 residues. CDR3 region: CASSQGQHNYGYTF. The CDR3 region has the DNA TGTGCCAGCAGTCAGGGACAACATAACTATGGCTACACCTTC.